The text below deals with one TCR beta chain. What it binds is unknown. This sample was taken from a study of OX40 agonist ivuxolimab in advanced cancers. The V gene end was trimmed by 2 bases and the J gene end by 3 bases; junction bases not matched to a gene: 5. Looked up from germline, CDR1 is LNHDA and CDR2 is SQIVND (reference sequence). The CDR3 sequence is 16 residues long. Sequencing used immunoSEQ multiplex PCR; TCRdb keeps in-frame clones, though not all of them. The sample shows more than 15,000 clones, around 83% of them seen only once. Broader study findings: Expanded peripheral T cell antigen specificity was not determined.

The source was CD4+ or CD8+ T cells sorted from blood, collected in a trial of the OX40 agonist ivuxolimab. The chain has TRBV19 and TRBJ1-5; 9 bases align to TRBD1. This clonotype originated in an adult with an advanced solid tumor such as melanoma, head and neck, liver or kidney cancer. The CDR3 protein is CASSIPGQGFNQPQHF. The CDR3 DNA sequence: TGTGCCAGTAGTATACCGGGACAGGGCTTCAATCAGCCCCAGCATTTT.